The rows below give T cell receptor beta chains drawn from one sample of a study of blood T cell repertoires in COVID-19. The repertoire was sequenced with immunoSEQ multiplex PCR; TCRdb's copy has only in-frame clones and lacks some. Counted here are about 110,000 clones, 75% to 90% occurring once; the ten biggest clones make up about 18%. The sequenced sample was peripheral blood. The receptors originated from a woman aged 60-75 years with acute or convalescent COVID-19. Each CDR3 is given without its conserved first and last residue. The order of the fields is D gene, J gene, V gene, clone size, CDR3 protein. The D gene is left open where the match is weak. The size of a clone is reported for some rows only, either as once, few or many, or as a class for expanded clones.

>TRBD2|TRBJ2-1|TRBV19|-
ASSMGVVRGLAGGDEQF
>-|TRBJ1-5|TRBV4-2|-
ASSQELSGSSQH
>-|TRBJ1-1|TRBV7-7|-
ASSLDRNTEAF
>-|TRBJ1-2|TRBV28|-
ASSTNRVGYT
>-|TRBJ2-2|TRBV6-5|-
ASSYLTGSNTGELF
>TRBD2|TRBJ2-1|TRBV5-4|once
ASSLSGGAHNEQF
>-|TRBJ1-1|TRBV18|-
ASSPSQGGHAAEAF
>TRBD1|TRBJ2-3|TRBV7-2|-
ASSLGTGLPYTDTQY
>-|TRBJ1-5|TRBV18|-
ASSPPGTNQPQH
>-|TRBJ2-5|TRBV15|-
ATSTRSGEETQY
>-|TRBJ2-6|TRBV5-6|once
ASSPVGDTGANVLT
>-|TRBJ2-2|TRBV28|-
ASSLYMRLAGELF
>-|TRBJ2-1|TRBV12-5|-
ASVRDEQF